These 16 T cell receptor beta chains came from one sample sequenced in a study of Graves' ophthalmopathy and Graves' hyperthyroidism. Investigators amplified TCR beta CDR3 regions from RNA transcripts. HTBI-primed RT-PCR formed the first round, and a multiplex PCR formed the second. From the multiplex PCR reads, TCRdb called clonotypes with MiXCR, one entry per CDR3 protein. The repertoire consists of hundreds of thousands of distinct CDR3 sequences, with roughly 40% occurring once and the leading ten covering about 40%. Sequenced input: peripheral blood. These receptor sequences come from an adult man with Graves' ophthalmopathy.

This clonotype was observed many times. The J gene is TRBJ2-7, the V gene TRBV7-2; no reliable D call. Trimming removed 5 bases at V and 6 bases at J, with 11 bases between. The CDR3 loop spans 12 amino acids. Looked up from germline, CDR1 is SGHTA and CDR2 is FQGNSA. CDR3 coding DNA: TGTGCCAGCAGCGTCAGTCCTCGCGAGCAGTACTTC. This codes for CASSVSPREQYF.

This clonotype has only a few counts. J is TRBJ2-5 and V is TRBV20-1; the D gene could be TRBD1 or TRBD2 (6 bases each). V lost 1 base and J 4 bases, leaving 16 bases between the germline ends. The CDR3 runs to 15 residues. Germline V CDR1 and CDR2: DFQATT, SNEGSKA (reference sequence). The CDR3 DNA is TGCAGTGCTAGAGCGGGGGCGATAGTTCGAGAGACCCAGTACTTC. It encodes CSARAGAIVRETQYF.

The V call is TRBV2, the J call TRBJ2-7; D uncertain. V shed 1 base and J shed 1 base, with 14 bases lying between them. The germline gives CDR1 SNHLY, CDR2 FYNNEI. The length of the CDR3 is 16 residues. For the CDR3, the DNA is TGTGCCAGCAGTGAAGGCCAGGCAACAGTTTCCTACGAGCAGTACTTC. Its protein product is CASSEGQATVSYEQYF.

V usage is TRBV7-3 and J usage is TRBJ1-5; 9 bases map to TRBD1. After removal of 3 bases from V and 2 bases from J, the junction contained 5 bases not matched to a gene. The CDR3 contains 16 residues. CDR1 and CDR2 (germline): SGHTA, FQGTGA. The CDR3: CASSFTGGGGNQPQHF. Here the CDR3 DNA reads TGTGCCAGCAGCTTTACAGGGGGCGGTGGCAATCAGCCCCAGCATTTT.

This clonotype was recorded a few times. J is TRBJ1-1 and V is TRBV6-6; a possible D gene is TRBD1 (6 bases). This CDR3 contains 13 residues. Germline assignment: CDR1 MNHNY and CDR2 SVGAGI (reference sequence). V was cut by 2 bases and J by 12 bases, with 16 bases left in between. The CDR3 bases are TGTGCCAGCAGTTACCTGGCCGCAGGGGCGACTTTCTTT. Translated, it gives CASSYLAAGATFF.

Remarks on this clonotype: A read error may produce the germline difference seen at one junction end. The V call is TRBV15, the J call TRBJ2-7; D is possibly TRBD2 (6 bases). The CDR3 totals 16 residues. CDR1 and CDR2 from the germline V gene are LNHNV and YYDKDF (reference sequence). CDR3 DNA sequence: TGTGCCACCAGCAGAGATCGGGGGACCTACTCCGACGAGCAGTACTTC. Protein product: CATSRDRGTYSDEQYF.

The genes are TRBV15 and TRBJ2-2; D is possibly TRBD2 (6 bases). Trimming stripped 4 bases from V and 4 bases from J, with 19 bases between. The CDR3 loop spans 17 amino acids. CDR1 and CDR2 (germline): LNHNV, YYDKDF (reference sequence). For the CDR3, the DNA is TGTGCCACCAGCATGGGGGGAGATGGGGTCGGCACCGGGGAGCTGTTTTTT. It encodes CATSMGGDGVGTGELFF.

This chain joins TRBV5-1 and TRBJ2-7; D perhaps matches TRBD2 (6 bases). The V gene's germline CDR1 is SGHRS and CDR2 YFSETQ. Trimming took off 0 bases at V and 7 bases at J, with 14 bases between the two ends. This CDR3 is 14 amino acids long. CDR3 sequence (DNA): TGCGCCAGCAGCTTGGATTGGGAGGTCGGGGAGCAGTACTTC. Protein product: CASSLDWEVGEQYF.

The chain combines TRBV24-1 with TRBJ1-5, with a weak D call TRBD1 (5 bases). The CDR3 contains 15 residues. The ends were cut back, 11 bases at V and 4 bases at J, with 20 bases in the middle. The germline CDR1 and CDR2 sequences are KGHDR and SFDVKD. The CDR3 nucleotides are TGTGCCAGCAGAGATCTCGGGACCCCGAATCAGCCCCAGCATTTT. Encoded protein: CASRDLGTPNQPQHF.

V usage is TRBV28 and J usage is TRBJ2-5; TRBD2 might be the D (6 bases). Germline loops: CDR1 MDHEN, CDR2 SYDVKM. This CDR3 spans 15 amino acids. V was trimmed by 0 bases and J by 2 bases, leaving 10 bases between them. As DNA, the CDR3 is TGTGCCAGCAGTTTATGGGGGGGAAGGCAAGAGACCCAGTACTTC. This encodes CASSLWGGRQETQYF.

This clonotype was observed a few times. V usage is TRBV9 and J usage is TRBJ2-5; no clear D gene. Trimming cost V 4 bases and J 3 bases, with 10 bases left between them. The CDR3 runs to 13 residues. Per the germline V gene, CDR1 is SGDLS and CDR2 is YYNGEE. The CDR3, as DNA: TGTGCCAGCAGCTCATACACAGAAGAGACCCAGTACTTC. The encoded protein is CASSSYTEETQYF.

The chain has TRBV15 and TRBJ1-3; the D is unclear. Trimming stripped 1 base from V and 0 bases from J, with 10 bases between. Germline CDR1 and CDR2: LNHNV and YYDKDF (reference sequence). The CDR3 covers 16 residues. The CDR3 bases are TGTGCCACCAGCAGAGGGGGTGACTACTCTGGAAACACCATATATTTT. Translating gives CATSRGGDYSGNTIYF.

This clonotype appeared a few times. CDR3 loop: CASSWTVIGESYEQYF. CDR3 DNA sequence: TGTGCCAGCAGCTGGACGGTTATCGGTGAATCCTACGAGCAGTACTTC. The chain is built from TRBV7-2 and TRBJ2-7; D remains ambiguous. The germline gives CDR1 SGHTA, CDR2 FQGNSA. CDR3 length: 16 residues. With 4 bases removed from V and 1 base from J, the gap between germline ends came to 17 bases.

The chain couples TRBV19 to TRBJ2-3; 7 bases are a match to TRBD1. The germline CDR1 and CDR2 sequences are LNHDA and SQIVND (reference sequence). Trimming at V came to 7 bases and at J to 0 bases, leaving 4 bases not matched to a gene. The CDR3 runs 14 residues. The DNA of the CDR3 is TGTGCCAGTAAAAGGACAGGAAGCACAGATACGCAGTATTTT. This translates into CASKRTGSTDTQYF.

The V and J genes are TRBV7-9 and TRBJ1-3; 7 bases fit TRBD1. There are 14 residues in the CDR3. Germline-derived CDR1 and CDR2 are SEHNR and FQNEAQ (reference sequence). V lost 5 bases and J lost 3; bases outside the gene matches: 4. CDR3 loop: CASSRGQDGNTIYF. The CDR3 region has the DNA TGTGCCAGCAGCCGAGGACAGGATGGAAACACCATATATTTT.

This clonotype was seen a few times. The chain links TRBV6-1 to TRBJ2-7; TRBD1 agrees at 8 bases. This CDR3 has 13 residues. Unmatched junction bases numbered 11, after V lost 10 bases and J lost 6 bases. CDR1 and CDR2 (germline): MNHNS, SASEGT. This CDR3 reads CATSRTGSGEQYF. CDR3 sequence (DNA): TGTGCCACCTCGAGGACAGGGTCCGGCGAGCAGTACTTC.